This paragraph reports one TCR beta chain. The data were obtained in a study of CD8 T cells in Susac syndrome. The Susac syndrome patients fit the recently defined diagnostic criteria for definite or probable disease. Germline V gene lookup returns CDR1 SEHNR and CDR2 FQNEAQ (reference sequence). This CDR3 comprises 14 residues. With 5 bases removed from V and 5 bases from J, the gap between germline ends came to 13 bases. Random hexamers were used to reverse transcribe about 0.5 to 1 ug of RNA. TCRdb re-analysed the immunoSEQ multiplex PCR reads in MiXCR, keeping a single row per CDR3 protein. The table lists some 150,000 distinct CDR3 sequences, 85% to 95% of them singletons.

Sequencing input: CD4+ T cells from PBMCs. This TCR derives from a human donor with Susac syndrome. This sequence joins TRBV7-9 and TRBJ2-1, with a possible D match to TRBD2 (5 bases). The CDR3 loop is CASSPLRGDNEQFF. The DNA of the CDR3 is TGTGCCAGCAGCCCCCTTCGGGGTGACAATGAGCAGTTCTTC.